This T cell receptor beta chain comes out of a study of T-cell reconstitution after alpha-beta-depleted transplantation in children. Overall study results and limits: Where some patients showed high TCRbeta diversity at day 60, it came from recipient T cells and thymic progenitors that had survived. Most T-cell counts and diversity one year after the transplant came from T cells that were newly produced. Alpha-beta T cells about two months after transplant reportedly derived from several hundred expanded graft clones.

From germline, CDR1 is SGHRS and CDR2 YFSETQ. The CDR3 length is 14 residues. V lost 1 base, J lost 0 bases, and 6 bases lay in between. Many counts were recorded for this clonotype. The antigen remains unidentified. Preparing the TCRbeta library involved the use of unique molecular identifiers. TCRdb used MiXCR to reprocess the PCR reads, holding one entry per CDR3 protein. The sample consists of about 190,000 distinct CDR3 sequences, roughly 10% of them appearing once. The specimen comprised PBMCs, sampled before TCRalphabeta/CD19-depleted stem cell transplant. The V call is TRBV5-1, the J call TRBJ2-3; unclear D gene. The source is a boy aged 2 to 10 with acute myeloid leukemia, due to receive a stem cell transplant. CDR3 DNA sequence: TGCGCCAGCAGCTTGAAGGACAGCACAGATACGCAGTATTTT. This sequence encodes CASSLKDSTDTQYF.